These 24 T cell receptor beta chains were all obtained from the same sample, sequenced in a study of cytomegalovirus exposure and HLA in healthy donors. PCR amplification relied on 60 Vbeta primers (plus 13 Jbeta primers). Here immunoSEQ multiplex PCR was the method, and the copy in TCRdb shows in-frame clones only, minus some. Seen here are around 160,000 clones, roughly four fifths observed once, and the top ten hold 3%. Sequencing was carried out using PBMCs. Every receptor here comes from a man aged 35 to 55 in good health and CMV-seropositive.

The chain recombines TRBV6-1 with TRBJ2-7; D perhaps matches TRBD2 (5 bases). Per germline, CDR1 MNHNS and CDR2 SASEGT. This CDR3 is built from 13 residues. V was clipped by 1 base and J by 7 bases, with 11 bases between them. For the CDR3, the DNA is TGTGCCAGCAGTGAAGTGGAAGGGAGTGAGCAGTACTTC. Amino acids: CASSEVEGSEQYF.

The chain recombines TRBV10-2 with TRBJ1-3; D gene unclear. There are 14 residues in the CDR3. The V and J ends lost 4 bases and 0 bases respectively, with 7 bases between them. Germline CDR1 WSHSY, CDR2 SAAADI. The CDR3 spells CASSVGGSGNTIYF. The DNA for the CDR3 is TGCGCCAGCAGTGTCGGAGGCTCTGGAAACACCATATATTTT.

The chain recombines TRBV6-1 with TRBJ1-2; TRBD1 agrees at 8 bases. The germline V gene has CDR1 MNHNS and CDR2 SASEGT. The CDR3 is 13 amino acids. J gave up 7 bases and V 7 bases, and 8 bases lay outside the gene matches. CDR3 sequence: CASTPRGLSGYTF. DNA of the CDR3: TGTGCCAGCACCCCCAGGGGGCTGAGTGGCTACACCTTC.

V is TRBV7-2 and J is TRBJ2-7; D is possibly TRBD1 (6 bases). V lost 5 bases, J lost 6 bases, and 14 bases lay in between. CDR1 SGHTA and CDR2 FQGNSA come from the germline V gene. CDR3 length: 13 amino acids. This chain's CDR3 is CASSQQGFREQYF. The CDR3 region has the DNA TGTGCCAGCAGCCAGCAGGGGTTTCGCGAGCAGTACTTC.

This chain links TRBV7-2 with TRBJ2-3; 11 positions match TRBD2. The germline V gene encodes CDR1 SGHTA and CDR2 FQGNSA. The CDR3 extends over 15 amino acids. J was trimmed by 6 bases and V by 1 base; bases with no gene match: 3. The CDR3 region is CASSLVSSGRDTQYF. DNA for the CDR3: TGTGCCAGCAGCTTAGTGTCTAGCGGGAGGGATACGCAGTATTTT. Together with reference TRBV7-2 and TRBJ2-3, the CDR3 gives the full variable domain: GAGVSQSPSNKVTEKGKDVELRCDPISGHTALYWYRQSLGQGLEFLIYFQGNSAPDKSGLPSDRFSAERTGGSVSTLTIQRTQQEDSAVYLCASSLVSSGRDTQYFGPGTRLTVL.

The gene calls are TRBV4-2 and TRBJ2-7; TRBD1 might be the D (7 bases). This CDR3 is 16 amino acids long. CDR1 and CDR2 from the germline V gene are LGHNA and YNFKEQ. V was pared by 4 bases and J by 2 bases, with 18 bases between. Written as DNA, the CDR3 is TGTGCCAGCAGCCCCATACTCGACAGGGAGGCCTACGAGCAGTACTTC. Its protein product is CASSPILDREAYEQYF.

This clone was counted once. The chain has TRBV7-8 and TRBJ2-7, with unresolved D. Germline values: CDR1 SGHVS, CDR2 FQNEAQ. Trimming stripped 2 bases from V and 6 bases from J, with 14 bases between. The CDR3 spans 14 residues. CDR3 region: CASSLSITVPEQYF. CDR3 coding DNA: TGTGCCAGCAGCTTATCGATCACAGTTCCCGAGCAGTACTTC.

This clone has a handful of counts. One end of the junction does not line up with germline, which may come from a read error. J is TRBJ2-3 and V is TRBV19; 8 nucleotides match TRBD1. CDR1 and CDR2 (germline): LNHDA, SQIVND (reference sequence). The CDR3 has 14 residues. The CDR3 nucleotides are TGTGCCAGTAGACGGACAGGGCTCACAAATACGCAGTATTTT. This sequence encodes CASRRTGLTNTQYF.

This chain connects TRBV7-6 to TRBJ2-3; D uncertain. Trimming stripped 3 bases from V and 1 base from J, with 5 bases between. The CDR3 has 13 amino acids. CDR1 is SGHVS, CDR2 FNYEAQ, per germline. CDR3 in amino acids: CASSFRGTDTQYF. In DNA form, the CDR3 reads TGTGCCAGCAGCTTTCGGGGCACAGATACGCAGTATTTT.

The chain joins TRBV7-3 to TRBJ1-2; 7 bases match TRBD1. In germline, CDR1 is SGHTA, CDR2 FQGTGA. Unmatched junction bases numbered 6, after V lost 7 bases and J lost 4 bases. This CDR3 spans 13 amino acids. The chain's CDR3 is CASTPDRAYGYTF. The DNA for the CDR3 is TGTGCCAGCACCCCTGACAGGGCCTATGGCTACACCTTC.

This clone appeared once. The V call is TRBV16, the J call TRBJ2-1; D is perhaps TRBD1 (6 bases). The CDR3 consists of 15 residues. CDR1 is KGHSY and CDR2 is FQNENV in the germline V gene. V lost 4 bases and J 6 bases, leaving 16 bases between the germline ends. CDR3 region: CASSPAVYRVNEQFF. The CDR3 DNA reads as TGTGCCAGCAGCCCAGCGGTGTACAGGGTCAATGAGCAGTTCTTC.

The chain employs TRBV7-6 and TRBJ2-1; 7 bases are a match to TRBD2. The germline V gene encodes CDR1 SGHVS and CDR2 FNYEAQ. The CDR3 extends over 13 amino acids. V shed 3 bases, J shed 7 bases, and the junction held 3 bases outside the gene matches. The CDR3 reads CASSFLAENEQFF. The DNA for the CDR3 is TGTGCCAGCAGCTTTCTAGCGGAGAATGAGCAGTTCTTC. The full variable domain, with the rest looked up from reference TRBV7-6 and TRBJ2-1, is GAGVSQSPRYKVTKRGQDVALRCDPISGHVSLYWYRQALGQGPEFLTYFNYEAQQDKSGLPNDRFSAERPEGSISTLTIQRTEQRDSAMYRCASSFLAENEQFFGPGTRLTVL.

The chain combines TRBV29-1 with TRBJ2-6; TRBD2 matches at 8 bases. The CDR3 spans 17 residues. J was trimmed by 1 base and V by 4 bases; bases with no gene match: 9. Germline CDR1 and CDR2: SQVTM and ANQGSEA. CDR3 DNA sequence: TGCAGCGTTGTTGTTTGGGTAGCGGGGTCTGGGGCCAACGTCCTGACTTTC. Encoded protein: CSVVVWVAGSGANVLTF.

This chain connects TRBV15 to TRBJ1-5; D ambiguous. The V and J ends lost 1 base and 9 bases respectively, with 22 bases between them. The CDR3 contains 17 residues. Germline-derived CDR1 and CDR2 are LNHNV and YYDKDF (reference sequence). CDR3 in amino acids: CATSRVQEWRQRGPQHF. The CDR3 DNA sequence: TGTGCCACCAGCAGAGTTCAGGAGTGGCGCCAGCGGGGGCCCCAGCATTTT.

The chain recombines TRBV2 with TRBJ1-5; D is perhaps TRBD1 (6 bases). Germline V gives CDR1 SNHLY, CDR2 FYNNEI. Deletions cut 5 bases from V and 0 bases from J, with 11 bases between. The CDR3 is made up of 15 amino acids. Here the CDR3 DNA reads TGTGCCAGCAGTCTCGACAGGAATAGCAATCAGCCCCAGCATTTT. Translating gives CASSLDRNSNQPQHF.

The J gene is TRBJ2-5, the V gene TRBV5-1; 10 nucleotides match TRBD1. The CDR3 loop spans 17 amino acids. Germline trimming cut 2 bases from V and 1 base from J; bases unmatched to any gene: 8. Germline V gene data show CDR1 as SGHRS and CDR2 as YFSETQ. CDR3 in DNA: TGCGCCAGCAGCTTTTCCTCCGGGACAGGGGTCCAAGAGACCCAGTACTTC. It specifies CASSFSSGTGVQETQYF.

J is TRBJ2-2 and V is TRBV6-5; perhaps TRBD2 as D (6 bases). Deletions cut 2 bases from V and 6 bases from J, with 10 bases between. There are 14 residues in the CDR3. Germline CDR1 MNHEY, CDR2 SVGAGI. CDR3 in amino acids: CASSYVGGAGELFF. The DNA for the CDR3 is TGTGCCAGCAGTTACGTGGGGGGAGCCGGGGAGCTGTTTTTT.

The chain employs TRBV30 and TRBJ2-1, with TRBD2 identical over 11 bases. CDR3 length equals 20 residues. The germline gives CDR1 GTSNPN, CDR2 SVGIG (reference sequence). V lost 4 bases, J lost 4 bases, and 21 bases stayed unmatched. The CDR3 bases are TGTGCCTGGACCTCAAGCAGACTAGCGGGACTGAAACCCCAATACAATGAGCAGTTCTTC. Its protein product is CAWTSSRLAGLKPQYNEQFF.

This rearrangement joins TRBV28 to TRBJ2-7, with TRBD1 matching 12 bases. The germline V gene encodes CDR1 MDHEN and CDR2 SYDVKM. Losses at the gene ends were 6 bases for V and 5 bases for J; bases not matched to a gene: 8. This CDR3 comprises 15 residues. The CDR3, as DNA: TGTGCCAGCAGACCGGGACAGGGGGCTTCCCACGAGCAGTACTTC. Its protein is CASRPGQGASHEQYF.

This clone was observed at least ten times. CDR3 protein: CASSQDSNTEAFF. Here the CDR3 DNA reads TGTGCCAGCAGCCAAGACAGCAACACTGAAGCTTTCTTT. The rearrangement joins TRBV7-7 to TRBJ1-1, with D possibly TRBD1 on 5 matching bases. The CDR3 consists of 13 residues. Trimming shortened V by 5 bases and J by 2 bases, and 9 bases separated the two germline ends. Germline V gives CDR1 SSHAT, CDR2 FNYEAQ (reference sequence).

V and J are TRBV25-1 and TRBJ2-5; 8 nucleotides agree with TRBD1. The J segment lost 0 bases and the V segment lost 8 bases, leaving 5 bases of the junction unmatched. Germline V gene data show CDR1 as MGHDK and CDR2 as SYGVNS. CDR3 length: 14 amino acids. This CDR3 reads CASLDRGNQETQYF. CDR3 in DNA: TGTGCCAGCTTAGACAGGGGCAACCAAGAGACCCAGTACTTC.

This chain connects TRBV9 to TRBJ1-4; D ambiguous. Germline CDR1 SGDLS, CDR2 YYNGEE. Trimming removed 10 bases from V and 6 bases from J, with 16 bases in between. The CDR3 runs 13 residues. CDR3 sequence reads: CAELRSYDEKLFF. The CDR3 DNA sequence: TGTGCCGAGCTGAGATCATACGATGAAAAACTGTTTTTT. The full variable domain, in which reference TRBV9 and TRBJ1-4 provide the parts outside the CDR3, is DSGVTQTPKHLITATGQRVTLRCSPRSGDLSVYWYQQSLDQGLQFLIQYYNGEERAKGNILERFSAQQFPDLHSELNLSSLELGDSALYFCAELRSYDEKLFFGSGTQLSVL.

The rearrangement joins TRBV5-4 to TRBJ2-5, with a tentative D call TRBD1 (5 bases). Between the trimmed V and J ends, which lost 3 bases and 4 bases, there was a span of 10 bases. CDR1 is SGHNT and CDR2 is YYREEE in the germline V gene (reference sequence). This CDR3 is built from 13 residues. CDR3 coding DNA: TGTGCCAGCAGCTGGGGTCAGGGAGAGACCCAGTACTTC. Its translation: CASSWGQGETQYF.

This clone was counted between two and nine times. The sample contains more than one DNA sequence encoding this CDR3. The chain is built from TRBV9 and TRBJ1-1, with TRBD1 as a possible D gene (6 bases). Trimming stripped 3 bases from V and 1 base from J, with 10 bases between. Germline V gene data show CDR1 as SGDLS and CDR2 as YYNGEE. CDR3 length: 14 residues. CDR3: CASSAEQGNTEAFF. In DNA form, the CDR3 reads TGTGCCAGCAGCGCAGAACAGGGGAACACTGAAGCTTTCTTT.